Sequencing of this T cell receptor beta chain was carried out in a study of vaccination effects on CD4 cells after COVID-19. Study observations and caveats: Just 1 of 255 vaccine-induced clones in healthy recipients was cross-reactive. Small numbers of convalescent patients limited the study. It also lacked early post-infection timepoints. Clones from infection and from vaccination both contracted markedly late after vaccination.

Germline V lookup: CDR1 MNHNY, CDR2 SVGAGI (reference sequence). CDR3 length: 16 amino acids. Between the trimmed V and J ends, which lost 6 bases and 0 bases, there was a span of 15 bases. Before any sequencing was done, the ViraFEST assay used viral peptide pools to expand antigen-specific CD4+ T cells. It was after approximately 10 days of culture that CD4+ T cells were isolated. Vaccine recipients had no previous SARS-CoV-2 infection; their nucleocapsid antibodies were negative. On this clone: Its specificity is unknown.

Here immunoSEQ multiplex PCR was the method, and the copy in TCRdb shows in-frame clones only, minus some. The table includes more than 40,000 clones, around 81% detected once. The gene calls are TRBV6-6 and TRBJ1-3; D unresolved. The sample here was CD4+ T cells from PBMCs cultured with SARS-CoV-2 spike peptides, taken before COVID-19 vaccination. The receptor's source is a human donor who received a COVID-19 vaccine. DNA for the CDR3: TGTGCCAGCAGCGTCGAGGCGTTCAGCTCTGGAAACACCATATATTTT. This sequence encodes CASSVEAFSSGNTIYF.